This T cell receptor (beta chain) is from a study of blood T cell repertoires in COVID-19. This table comes from immunoSEQ multiplex PCR, and its TCRdb copy is limited to in-frame clones, with some not included. The sample contains fewer than 600,000 clones, 89% of which appear only once. The sample comprised peripheral blood. This receptor was obtained from a man younger than 30 with COVID-19, enrolled during active disease.

CDR3 region: CASSDSGGRDEQFF. For the CDR3, the DNA is TGCGCCAGCAGTGATAGCGGGGGGCGTGATGAGCAGTTCTTC. This chain links TRBV10-1 with TRBJ2-1; TRBD2 aligns across 10 bases. V gave up 3 bases and J gave up 8 bases; unmatched junction bases: 4. The CDR3 extends over 14 amino acids. Germline assignment: CDR1 WNHNN and CDR2 SYGVQD (reference sequence).